One sample yielded the 27 T cell receptor beta chains listed below, sequenced in a study of T cell clonality in common variable immunodeficiency. TCRdb keeps only in-frame clones here, not all; method: immunoSEQ multiplex PCR. The specimen has roughly 79,000 clones, none found just once. The source material was peripheral blood mononuclear cells. The receptors were gathered from a person between 18 and 69 years old in good health.

This clone was seen many times. The sequence runs out 3 residues before the end of the CDR3; the remainder is reconstructed from the germline J gene. The chain has TRBV7-9 and TRBJ2-1, with TRBD2 matching 10 bases. The J segment lost 4 bases and the V segment lost 5 bases, leaving 5 bases of the junction unmatched. CDR3 size: 15 residues. CDR1 is SEHNR and CDR2 is FQNEAQ in the germline V gene (reference sequence). CDR3 DNA (partial): TGTGCCAGCAGCACCTTAGCGGGGGGTTACAATGAG. Its translation is CASSTLAGGYNE. Given in full, the CDR3 is CASSTLAGGYNEQFF.

This clone appeared many times. The CDR3 is cut off 3 residues early in the read; its end comes from the germline J gene. The rearrangement joins TRBV10-1 to TRBJ1-2; D perhaps matches TRBD1 (5 bases). The length of the CDR3 is 13 residues. Germline CDR1 reads WNHNN; CDR2 reads SYGVQD (reference sequence). The V gene lost 3 bases and the J gene lost 5 bases, with 10 bases spanning the gap. The CDR3 region is CASSESGGYGYTF. The CDR3 DNA, read in part, is TGCGCCAGCAGTGAATCCGGGGGTTATGGC.

This clone was detected many times. The CDR3 extends 3 residues past the end of the read, so its final part is completed from the germline J gene. This rearrangement joins TRBV7-9 to TRBJ1-6; 7 positions agree with TRBD1. The CDR3 is 15 amino acids. The V gene end was trimmed by 7 bases and the J gene end by 6 bases; junction bases not matched to a gene: 9. The germline V gene encodes CDR1 SEHNR and CDR2 FQNEAQ (reference sequence). The CDR3 region is CASTKLTGSNSPLHF. Incomplete CDR3 DNA: TGTGCCAGCACCAAACTGACAGGGAGTAATTCACCC.

There are a few counts of this clone. The read ends 3 residues early relative to the CDR3; the germline J gene fills the gap. The rearrangement links TRBV2 to TRBJ1-2; 7 nucleotides line up with TRBD1. The junction had 3 bases not matched to a gene; V was cut back by 2 bases and J by 6 bases. The CDR3 sequence is 13 residues long. Germline V gene sequence: CDR1 SNHLY, CDR2 FYNNEI. The CDR3 protein is CASSERQGNGYTF. CDR3 bases read: TGTGCCAGCAGTGAAAGACAGGGAAATGGC. The whole variable domain, remainder taken from reference TRBV2 and TRBJ1-2, is EPEVTQTPSHQVTQMGQEVILRCVPISNHLYFYWYRQILGQKVEFLVSFYNNEISEKSEIFDDQFSVERPDGSNFTLKIRSTKLEDSAMYFCASSERQGNGYTFGSGTRLTVV.

This clone occurred many times. The observed sequence ends 3 residues before the CDR3 terminus, with the missing tail filled in from the germline J gene. V and J are TRBV12-5 and TRBJ2-1, with D tentatively TRBD2 (6 bases). There are 17 residues in the CDR3. Germline V gene sequence: CDR1 LGHNT, CDR2 FRNRAP. Trimming left V 0 bases short and J 2 bases short, with 14 bases between. The CDR3: CASGLVDGDFTYNEQFF. The sequenced part of the CDR3 DNA is TGTGCTAGTGGTTTGGTCGACGGGGACTTCACCTACAATGAG.

This clone was counted at least ten times. The CDR3 end lies 3 residues beyond the end of the read and is filled in from the germline J gene. The V and J genes are TRBV18 and TRBJ2-7; 14 positions agree with TRBD2. CDR3 length: 15 residues. With 6 bases clipped from V and 4 bases from J, the junction kept 5 bases outside the gene matches. In germline, CDR1 is KGHSH, CDR2 LQKENI. The sequenced part of the CDR3 DNA is TGTGCCAGCTCTCATAGGACTAGCGGGAGGTACGAG. Its protein product is CASSHRTSGRYE. The complete CDR3 sequence is CASSHRTSGRYEQYF.

This clone was seen ten or more times. The read finishes 3 residues shy of the CDR3 end, and the germline J gene is used to complete it. The chain links TRBV28 to TRBJ1-4; no definite D call. The V end lost 2 bases, the J end lost 7 bases, and 8 bases lay between the germline ends. Germline CDR1 reads MDHEN; CDR2 reads SYDVKM. This CDR3 region has 13 residues. The sequenced CDR3 bases are TGTGCCAGCAGTTTAGATGGCGGTGAAAAA. Translating gives CASSLDGGEK. The complete CDR3 sequence is CASSLDGGEKLFF. The entire variable domain, with the rest obtained from reference TRBV28 and TRBJ1-4, is as follows: DVKVTQSSRYLVKRTGEKVFLECVQDMDHENMFWYRQDPGLGLRLIYFSYDVKMKEKGDIPEGYSVSREKKERFSLILESASTNQTSMYLCASSLDGGEKLFFGSGTQLSVL.

There are many counts of this clone. The read finishes 3 residues shy of the CDR3 end, and the germline J gene is used to complete it. The chain recombines TRBV20-1 with TRBJ1-4, with 8 bases identical to TRBD1. This CDR3 is 14 amino acids long. In germline, CDR1 is DFQATT, CDR2 SNEGSKA (reference sequence). Trimming cost V 5 bases and J 8 bases; bases outside gene matches: 10. Partial CDR3 DNA: TGCAGTGCTTATAAAGGACAGGGTGAAGAAAAA. Its protein is CSAYKGQGEEK. The CDR3 reads in full as CSAYKGQGEEKLFF.

Many counts were recorded for this clone. The read terminates 3 residues ahead of where the CDR3 ends, so the germline J gene completes it. V usage is TRBV20-1 and J usage is TRBJ2-5; TRBD2 might be the D (5 bases). The V end lost 5 bases, the J end lost 5 bases, and 12 bases lay between the germline ends. Germline V CDR1 and CDR2: DFQATT, SNEGSKA (reference sequence). This CDR3 region has 12 residues. The CDR3 DNA, read in part, is TGCAGTGCTTCCGGGCCGGGGGAGACC. It is translated as CSASGPGET. The full CDR3 is CSASGPGETQYF.

Points on this clone: The junction departs from germline at one end; a sequencing error may be responsible. Other nucleotide sequences in the sample specify the same CDR3. The DNA read from the CDR3 is TGCAGTGCTCGAGATTCTTACAGGGGGGCCGTGAACGCTGAA. Its protein product is CSARDSYRGAVNAE. The full CDR3 protein is CSARDSYRGAVNAEAFF. The chain carries TRBV20-1 and TRBJ1-1, with 8 positions matching TRBD1. With the read ending 3 residues before the CDR3 end, the germline J gene is used to fill in that end. The germline V gene encodes CDR1 DFQATT and CDR2 SNEGSKA (reference sequence). The CDR3 consists of 17 residues.

This clone has a count of ten or more. The CDR3 loop reads CAWSVGGSGYTF. CDR3 DNA (partial): TGTGCCTGGAGTGTGGGGGGGTCGGGC. V usage is TRBV30 and J usage is TRBJ1-2; possibly TRBD1 for D (5 bases). The sequenced fragment ends 3 residues before the CDR3 boundary, so the rest is inferred from the germline J gene. Germline loops: CDR1 GTSNPN, CDR2 SVGIG (reference sequence). This CDR3 has 12 amino acids.

The sample holds a few counts of this clone. The read gets to within 3 residues of the CDR3 end, and the germline J gene fills in the rest. The chain recombines TRBV7-2 with TRBJ1-1; D is undetermined. The germline CDR1 and CDR2 sequences are SGHTA and FQGNSA. The CDR3 contains 16 residues. CDR3: CASSLALGQVTYEAFF. The DNA read from the CDR3 is TGTGCCAGCAGCTTAGCTTTAGGCCAGGTTACCTACGAG.

This clone was picked up many times. The covered CDR3 bases are TGTGCCATCAACGGCGGCAGGGGCAAGGGCAATGAG. It specifies CAINGGRGKGNE. The CDR3, in full, reads CAINGGRGKGNEQFF. The rearrangement joins TRBV10-3 to TRBJ2-1; tentatively, D is TRBD1 (6 bases). The read falls 3 residues short of the CDR3 end, and the missing part is taken from the germline J gene. Germline V gene sequence: CDR1 ENHRY, CDR2 SYGVKD. V lost 7 bases and J 6 bases, leaving 19 bases between the germline ends. The CDR3 is 15 residues long.

This clone was recorded many times. The observed sequence ends 3 residues before the CDR3 terminus, with the missing tail filled in from the germline J gene. The chain has TRBV20-1 and TRBJ2-7; D is unresolved. CDR1 is DFQATT, CDR2 SNEGSKA, per germline (reference sequence). Between the trimmed V and J ends, which lost 1 base and 3 bases, there was a span of 4 bases. The CDR3 loop spans 11 amino acids. The chain's CDR3 is CSARVGYEQYF. The part of the CDR3 DNA that was read is TGCAGTGCTAGAGTCGGCTACGAG.

This clone has a count of ten or more. The read falls 3 residues short of the CDR3 end, and the missing part is taken from the germline J gene. The V call is TRBV30, the J call TRBJ2-2; 7 bases fit TRBD2. V shed 1 base and J 10 bases; nucleotides not matched to a gene: 27. Per the germline V gene, CDR1 is GTSNPN and CDR2 is SVGIG (reference sequence). The CDR3 runs 20 residues. The chain's CDR3 is CAWSDVSWTRQASKPSELFF. CDR3 bases read: TGTGCCTGGAGTGACGTTAGCTGGACTAGACAAGCAAGCAAACCTTCGGAG.

This clone was observed at least ten times. The read stops 3 residues short of the end of the CDR3; the missing end is completed from the germline J gene. The rearrangement uses TRBV23-1 and TRBJ2-7; TRBD2 agrees at 9 bases. TRBV23-1 is an ORF, with its function uncertain. V was pared by 5 bases and J by 1 base, with 9 bases of the junction left unmatched. The CDR3 runs to 16 residues. The CDR3 here is CASSGHLLAGSYEQYF. CDR3 DNA, as far as it was read: TGCGCCAGCAGTGGCCATCTCCTAGCGGGGTCCTACGAG.

Many counts were recorded for this clone. The CDR3 region is CASSVTGQGATDTQYF. The sequenced part of the CDR3 DNA is TGTGCCAGCAGCGTGACAGGACAGGGGGCCACAGATACG. This chain uses TRBV9 with TRBJ2-3; TRBD1 matches 11 bases. The DNA ends 3 residues before the CDR3 does, and the rest of the CDR3 is filled in from the germline J gene. The CDR3 totals 16 residues. Unmatched junction bases numbered 4, after V lost 2 bases and J lost 2 bases. Germline CDR1 SGDLS, CDR2 YYNGEE.

There are many counts of this clone. The CDR3 is cut off 3 residues early in the read; its end comes from the germline J gene. The chain carries TRBV10-3 and TRBJ2-1; 7 nucleotides line up with TRBD1. With V trimmed by 8 bases and J by 3 bases, 4 bases remained unmatched. This CDR3 is built from 13 residues. Germline-derived CDR1 and CDR2 are ENHRY and SYGVKD. CDR3: CAIGTAIYNEQFF. The covered CDR3 bases are TGTGCCATCGGGACAGCAATCTACAATGAG.

This clone has at least ten counts. The CDR3 end lies 3 residues beyond the end of the read and is filled in from the germline J gene. The rearrangement joins TRBV7-2 to TRBJ1-1, with D perhaps matching TRBD1 (5 bases). Germline CDR1 reads SGHTA; CDR2 reads FQGNSA. CDR3 length equals 13 residues. Trimming took 3 bases from V and 5 from J, leaving 10 bases between them. The sequenced part of the CDR3 DNA is TGTGCCAGCAGCTTCTGGGGGGAAACTGAA. Translated: CASSFWGETE. The entire CDR3 is CASSFWGETEAFF. Looking up the rest from reference TRBV7-2 and TRBJ1-1 gives the full variable domain: GAGVSQSPSNKVTEKGKDVELRCDPISGHTALYWYRQSLGQGLEFLIYFQGNSAPDKSGLPSDRFSAERTGGSVSTLTIQRTQQEDSAVYLCASSFWGETEAFFGQGTRLTVV.

There are many counts of this clone. The read terminates 3 residues ahead of where the CDR3 ends, so the germline J gene completes it. The V gene is TRBV4-1, the J gene TRBJ2-5; 9 bases align to TRBD2. This CDR3 has 15 amino acids. V was pared by 3 bases and J by 2 bases, with 4 bases of the junction left unmatched. Germline V lookup: CDR1 MGHRA, CDR2 YSYEKL. The CDR3 DNA, read in part, is TGCGCCAGCAGCCAGGGTAGCGGGAGTCAAGAGACC. It codes for CASSQGSGSQET. The whole CDR3 protein reads CASSQGSGSQETQYF.

This clone was counted at least ten times. The observed sequence ends 3 residues before the CDR3 terminus, with the missing tail filled in from the germline J gene. This chain uses TRBV7-3 with TRBJ2-2; perhaps TRBD1 as D (5 bases). CDR3 length equals 14 residues. Trimming removed 1 base at V and 5 bases at J, with 8 bases between. CDR1 and CDR2 (germline): SGHTA, FQGTGA. CDR3 DNA (partial): TGTGCCAGCAGCTTAAAGGGGAATACCGGGGAG. Its protein product is CASSLKGNTGE. The whole CDR3 sequence reads CASSLKGNTGELFF.

This clone was counted many times. The read ends 3 residues before the CDR3 terminus; that terminus is restored from the germline J gene. The chain is built from TRBV20-1 and TRBJ2-3, with TRBD2 matching over 11 bases. The V segment lost 3 bases and the J segment 6 bases; nucleotides outside the gene matches: 8. The length of the CDR3 is 15 residues. Germline loops: CDR1 DFQATT, CDR2 SNEGSKA (reference sequence). The sequenced CDR3 bases are TGCAGTGCTAGTTATAGCGGGAGGGCCTTGGATACG. Translation: CSASYSGRALDT. The whole CDR3 reads CSASYSGRALDTQYF.

There are a few counts of this clone. The read is 3 residues too short to cover the CDR3 end, so that end is filled in from the germline J gene. The chain carries TRBV23-1 and TRBJ1-5; tentative D call: TRBD1 (5 bases). TRBV23-1 qualifies as an ORF whose function is uncertain. The CDR3 runs to 19 residues. Deletions cut 0 bases from V and 0 bases from J, with 18 bases between. The CDR3 is CASSQSCRIQGNSNQPQHF. The covered CDR3 bases are TGCGCCAGCAGTCAATCCTGTCGAATTCAGGGCAATAGCAATCAGCCC.

Ten or more counts support this clone. The read falls 3 residues short of the CDR3 end, and the missing part is taken from the germline J gene. The chain combines TRBV5-1 with TRBJ2-7; 9 nucleotides match TRBD1. Per germline, CDR1 SGHRS and CDR2 YFSETQ. The CDR3 totals 16 residues. Losses at the gene ends were 4 bases for V and 0 bases for J; bases not matched to a gene: 8. CDR3 region: CASSHSGTGNSYEQYF. CDR3 DNA, as far as it was read: TGCGCCAGCAGCCATTCCGGGACAGGGAACTCCTACGAG. Full variable domain (outside the CDR3, taken from reference TRBV5-1 and TRBJ2-7): KAGVTQTPRYLIKTRGQQVTLSCSPISGHRSVSWYQQTPGQGLQFLFEYFSETQRNKGNFPGRFSGRQFSNSRSEMNVSTLELGDSALYLCASSHSGTGNSYEQYFGPGTRLTVT.

This clone was found many times. CDR3 DNA (partial): TGTGCCAGCTCACAGGAGCCTTCGGGGACC. Encoded protein: CASSQEPSGT. The entire CDR3 reads CASSQEPSGTQYF. The chain couples TRBV18 to TRBJ2-5; D remains unclear. The sequence runs out 3 residues before the end of the CDR3; the remainder is reconstructed from the germline J gene. The CDR3 is 13 amino acids. The germline V and J ends were trimmed by 4 bases and 7 bases, with 13 bases remaining between them. The V gene's germline CDR1 is KGHSH and CDR2 LQKENI.

This clone was recorded many times. CDR3 DNA, as far as it was read: TGTGCCAGTAGTGGGGACAGGGCAAGGGGTGAG. Translated, it gives CASSGDRARGE. The entire CDR3 is CASSGDRARGEQFF. J is TRBJ2-1 and V is TRBV19; 9 nucleotides align to TRBD1. The read halts 3 residues ahead of the CDR3 end, with the missing end drawn from the germline J gene. Per germline, CDR1 LNHDA and CDR2 SQIVND (reference sequence). The CDR3 covers 14 residues. Trimming cost V 5 bases and J 9 bases; bases outside gene matches: 8.

This clone was picked up many times. The CDR3 end is not reached by the read, which stops 3 residues before it; the germline J gene fills it in. V usage is TRBV30 and J usage is TRBJ1-4; no reliable D call. The CDR3 spans 13 residues. Germline CDR1 and CDR2: GTSNPN and SVGIG (reference sequence). With 2 bases removed from V and 1 base from J, the gap between germline ends came to 5 bases. The sequenced part of the CDR3 DNA is TGTGCCTGGAGTCGGGGAACTAATGAAAAA. Translating gives CAWSRGTNEK. The CDR3, in full, reads CAWSRGTNEKLFF.